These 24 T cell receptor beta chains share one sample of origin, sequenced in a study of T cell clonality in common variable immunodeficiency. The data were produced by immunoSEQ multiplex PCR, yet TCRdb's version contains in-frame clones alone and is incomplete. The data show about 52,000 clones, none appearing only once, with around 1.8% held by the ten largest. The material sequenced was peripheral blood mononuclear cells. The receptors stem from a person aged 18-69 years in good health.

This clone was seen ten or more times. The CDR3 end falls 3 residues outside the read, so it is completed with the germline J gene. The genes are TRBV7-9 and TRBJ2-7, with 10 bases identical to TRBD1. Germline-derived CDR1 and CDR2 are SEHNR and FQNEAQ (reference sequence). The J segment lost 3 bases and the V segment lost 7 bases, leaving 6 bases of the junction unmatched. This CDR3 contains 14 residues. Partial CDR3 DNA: TGTGCCAGCAAGAGACAGGGGGCAGACTACGAG. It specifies CASKRQGADYE. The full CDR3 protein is CASKRQGADYEQYF.

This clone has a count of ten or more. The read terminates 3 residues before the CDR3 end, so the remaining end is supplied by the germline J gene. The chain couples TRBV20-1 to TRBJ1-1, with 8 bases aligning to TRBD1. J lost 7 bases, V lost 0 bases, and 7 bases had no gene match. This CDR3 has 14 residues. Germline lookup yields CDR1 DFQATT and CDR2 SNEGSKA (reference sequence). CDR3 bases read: TGCAGTGCTAGAGACCTAGACAGGGGCCTTGAA. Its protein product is CSARDLDRGLE. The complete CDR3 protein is CSARDLDRGLEAFF.

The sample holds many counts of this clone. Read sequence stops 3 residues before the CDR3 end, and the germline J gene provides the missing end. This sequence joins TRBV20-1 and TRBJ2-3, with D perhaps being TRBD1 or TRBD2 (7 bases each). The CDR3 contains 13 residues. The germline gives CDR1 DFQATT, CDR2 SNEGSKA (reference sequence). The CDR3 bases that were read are TGCAGTGCCACAAACAGGGGAGGGGAGACG. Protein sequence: CSATNRGGET. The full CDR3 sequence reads CSATNRGGETQYF.

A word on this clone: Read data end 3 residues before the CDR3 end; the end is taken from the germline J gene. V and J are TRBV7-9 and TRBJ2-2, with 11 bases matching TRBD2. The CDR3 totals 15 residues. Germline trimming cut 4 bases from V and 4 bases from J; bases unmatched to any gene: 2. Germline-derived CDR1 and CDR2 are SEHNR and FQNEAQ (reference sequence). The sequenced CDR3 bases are TGTGCCAGCAGCTCGACTAGCGGGATCACCGGGGAG. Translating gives CASSSTSGITGE. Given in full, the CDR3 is CASSSTSGITGELFF.

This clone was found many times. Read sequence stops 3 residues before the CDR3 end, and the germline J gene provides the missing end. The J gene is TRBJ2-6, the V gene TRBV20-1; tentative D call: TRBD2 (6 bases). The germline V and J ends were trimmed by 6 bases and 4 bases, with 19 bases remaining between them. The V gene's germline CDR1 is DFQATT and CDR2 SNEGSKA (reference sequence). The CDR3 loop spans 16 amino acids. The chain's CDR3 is CSAPPGGTRGANVLTF. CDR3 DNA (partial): TGCAGTGCCCCACCCGGGGGAACGAGAGGGGCCAACGTC.

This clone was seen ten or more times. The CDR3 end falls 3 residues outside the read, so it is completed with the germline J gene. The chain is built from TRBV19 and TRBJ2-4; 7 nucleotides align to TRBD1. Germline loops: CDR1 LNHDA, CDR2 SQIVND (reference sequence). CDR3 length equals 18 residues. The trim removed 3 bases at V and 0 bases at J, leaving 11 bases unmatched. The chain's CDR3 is CASSMLPGQTIAKNIQYF. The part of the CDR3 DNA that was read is TGTGCCAGTAGTATGCTTCCGGGACAGACCATAGCCAAAAACATT. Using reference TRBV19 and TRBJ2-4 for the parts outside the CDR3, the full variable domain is DGGITQSPKYLFRKEGQNVTLSCEQNLNHDAMYWYRQDPGQGLRLIYYSQIVNDFQKGDIAEGYSVSREKKESFPLTVTSAQKNPTAFYLCASSMLPGQTIAKNIQYFGAGTRLSVL.

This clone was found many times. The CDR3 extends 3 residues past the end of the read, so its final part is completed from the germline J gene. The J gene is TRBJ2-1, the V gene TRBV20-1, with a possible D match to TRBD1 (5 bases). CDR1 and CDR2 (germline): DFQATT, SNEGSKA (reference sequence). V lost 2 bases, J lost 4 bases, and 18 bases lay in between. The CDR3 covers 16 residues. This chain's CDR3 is CSARSGGATPYNEQFF. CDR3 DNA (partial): TGCAGTGCTAGAAGTGGTGGGGCTACTCCTTACAATGAG.

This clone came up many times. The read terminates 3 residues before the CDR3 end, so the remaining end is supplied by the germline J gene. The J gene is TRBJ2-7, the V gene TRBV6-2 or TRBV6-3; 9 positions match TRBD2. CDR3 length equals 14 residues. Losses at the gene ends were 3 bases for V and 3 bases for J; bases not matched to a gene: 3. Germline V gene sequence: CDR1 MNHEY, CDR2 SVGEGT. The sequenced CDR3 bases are TGTGCCAGCAGTTATGCGGGGGGGTACTACGAG. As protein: CASSYAGGYYE. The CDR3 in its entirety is CASSYAGGYYEQYF.

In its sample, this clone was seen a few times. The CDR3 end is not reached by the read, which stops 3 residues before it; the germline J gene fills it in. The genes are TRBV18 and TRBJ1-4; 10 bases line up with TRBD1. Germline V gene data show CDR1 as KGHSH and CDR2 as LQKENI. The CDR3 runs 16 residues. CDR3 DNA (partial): TGTGCCAGCTCACTTGGGCGGGACAGGGGTCCCTGGCCA. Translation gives CASSLGRDRGPWP. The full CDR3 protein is CASSLGRDRGPWPLFF.

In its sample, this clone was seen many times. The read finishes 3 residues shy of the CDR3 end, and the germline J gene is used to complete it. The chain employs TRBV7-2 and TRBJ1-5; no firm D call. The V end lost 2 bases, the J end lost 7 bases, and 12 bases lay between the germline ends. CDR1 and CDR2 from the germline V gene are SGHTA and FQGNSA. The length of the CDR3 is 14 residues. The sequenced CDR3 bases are TGTGCCAGCAGCTTATCTCCAGATGGCCAGCCC. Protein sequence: CASSLSPDGQP. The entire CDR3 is CASSLSPDGQPQHF.

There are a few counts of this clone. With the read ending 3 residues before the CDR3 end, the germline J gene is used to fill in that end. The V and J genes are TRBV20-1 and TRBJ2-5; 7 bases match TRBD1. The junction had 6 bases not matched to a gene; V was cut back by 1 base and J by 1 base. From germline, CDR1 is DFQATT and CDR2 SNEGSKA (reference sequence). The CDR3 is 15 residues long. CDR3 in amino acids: CSARAHRQGQETQYF. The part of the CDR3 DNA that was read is TGCAGTGCTAGAGCCCACCGACAGGGCCAAGAGACC.

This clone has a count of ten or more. CDR3 residues: CASSSHRAPRDTQYF. The sequenced CDR3 bases are TGTGCCAGCAGTTCTCACAGGGCCCCGAGGGATACG. The chain recombines TRBV6-2 or TRBV6-3 with TRBJ2-3; D possibly corresponds to TRBD1 (6 bases). Sequencing ends 3 residues short of the CDR3 end; the germline J gene provides the rest. Germline loops: CDR1 MNHEY, CDR2 SVGEGT. CDR3 size: 15 residues. The V and J ends lost 4 bases and 6 bases respectively, with 17 bases between them.

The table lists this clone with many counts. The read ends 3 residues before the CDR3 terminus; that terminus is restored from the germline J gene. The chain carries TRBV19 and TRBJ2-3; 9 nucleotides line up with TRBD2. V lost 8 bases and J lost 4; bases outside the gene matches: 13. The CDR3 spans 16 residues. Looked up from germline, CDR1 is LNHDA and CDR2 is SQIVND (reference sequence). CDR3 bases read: TGTGCCAGTCAAGAGCGGGGTAGCGGGAGCTCAGATACG. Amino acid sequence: CASQERGSGSSDT. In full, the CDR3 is CASQERGSGSSDTQYF.

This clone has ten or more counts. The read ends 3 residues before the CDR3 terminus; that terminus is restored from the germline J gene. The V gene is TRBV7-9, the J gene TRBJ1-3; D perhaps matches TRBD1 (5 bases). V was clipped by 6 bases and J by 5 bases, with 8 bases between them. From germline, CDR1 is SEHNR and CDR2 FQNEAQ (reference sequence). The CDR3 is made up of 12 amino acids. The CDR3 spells CASSKGRNTIYF. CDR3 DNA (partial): TGTGCCAGCAGTAAGGGGCGAAACACC.

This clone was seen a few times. The sequenced part of the CDR3 DNA is TGTGCCAGCAGCTCGCTAGCGGACCCTAGGGGG. Amino acid sequence: CASSSLADPRG. The whole CDR3 is CASSSLADPRGAFF. The chain has TRBV7-6 and TRBJ1-1, with D maybe TRBD1 (6 bases). The read ends 3 residues before the CDR3 terminus; that terminus is restored from the germline J gene. CDR3 length equals 14 residues. In germline, CDR1 is SGHVS, CDR2 FNYEAQ.

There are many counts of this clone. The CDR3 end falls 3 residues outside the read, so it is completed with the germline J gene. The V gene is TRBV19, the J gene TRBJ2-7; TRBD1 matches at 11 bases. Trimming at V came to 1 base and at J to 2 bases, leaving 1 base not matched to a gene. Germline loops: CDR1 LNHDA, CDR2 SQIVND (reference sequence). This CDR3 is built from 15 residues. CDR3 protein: CASSIAGQGAYEQYF. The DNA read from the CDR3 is TGTGCCAGTAGTATAGCGGGACAGGGGGCCTACGAG. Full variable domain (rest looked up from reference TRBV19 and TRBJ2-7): DGGITQSPKYLFRKEGQNVTLSCEQNLNHDAMYWYRQDPGQGLRLIYYSQIVNDFQKGDIAEGYSVSREKKESFPLTVTSAQKNPTAFYLCASSIAGQGAYEQYFGPGTRLTVT.

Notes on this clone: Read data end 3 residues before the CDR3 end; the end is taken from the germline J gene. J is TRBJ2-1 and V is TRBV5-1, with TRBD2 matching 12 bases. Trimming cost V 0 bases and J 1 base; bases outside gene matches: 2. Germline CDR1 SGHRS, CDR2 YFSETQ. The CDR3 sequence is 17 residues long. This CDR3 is CASSLGLAGGSYNEQFF. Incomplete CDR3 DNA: TGCGCCAGCAGCTTGGGCCTAGCGGGAGGGTCCTACAATGAG.

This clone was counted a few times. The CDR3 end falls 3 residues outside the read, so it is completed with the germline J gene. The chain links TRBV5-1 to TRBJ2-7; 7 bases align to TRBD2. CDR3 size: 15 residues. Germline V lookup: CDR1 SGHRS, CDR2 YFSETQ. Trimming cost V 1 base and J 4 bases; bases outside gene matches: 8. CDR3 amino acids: CASSLTAGDLYEQYF. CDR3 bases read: TGCGCCAGCAGCTTGACGGCGGGAGATCTGTACGAG.

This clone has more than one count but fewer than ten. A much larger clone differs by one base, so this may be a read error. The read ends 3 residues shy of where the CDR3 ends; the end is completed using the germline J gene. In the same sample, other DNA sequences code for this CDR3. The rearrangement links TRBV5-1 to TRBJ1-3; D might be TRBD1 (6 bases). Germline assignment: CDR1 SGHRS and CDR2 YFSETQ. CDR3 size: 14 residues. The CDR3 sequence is CASSEQGPGNTIYF. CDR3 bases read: TGCGCCAGCAGCGAACAGGGACCTGGAAACACG.

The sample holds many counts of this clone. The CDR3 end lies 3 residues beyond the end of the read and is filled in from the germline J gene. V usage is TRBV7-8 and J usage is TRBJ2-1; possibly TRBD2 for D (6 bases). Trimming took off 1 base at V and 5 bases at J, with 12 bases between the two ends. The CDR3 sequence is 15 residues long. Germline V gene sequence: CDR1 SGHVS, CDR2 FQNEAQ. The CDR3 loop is CASSLEVADHNEQFF. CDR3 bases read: TGTGCCAGCAGCTTAGAGGTAGCGGACCACAATGAG.

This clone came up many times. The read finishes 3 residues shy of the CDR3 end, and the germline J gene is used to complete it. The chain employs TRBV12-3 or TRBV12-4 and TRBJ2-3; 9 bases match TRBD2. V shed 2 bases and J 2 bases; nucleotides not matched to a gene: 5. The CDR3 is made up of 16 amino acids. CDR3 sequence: CASSLRAGGPTDTQYF. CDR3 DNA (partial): TGTGCCAGCAGTTTAAGGGCGGGGGGGCCCACAGATACG.

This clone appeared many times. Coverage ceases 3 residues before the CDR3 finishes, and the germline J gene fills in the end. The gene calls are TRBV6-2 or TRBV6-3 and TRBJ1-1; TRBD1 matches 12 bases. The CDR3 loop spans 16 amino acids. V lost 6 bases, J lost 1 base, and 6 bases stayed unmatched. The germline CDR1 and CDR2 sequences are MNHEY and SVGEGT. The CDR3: CASRPGTGGWNTEAFF. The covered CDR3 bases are TGTGCCAGCAGACCCGGGACAGGGGGCTGGAACACTGAA.

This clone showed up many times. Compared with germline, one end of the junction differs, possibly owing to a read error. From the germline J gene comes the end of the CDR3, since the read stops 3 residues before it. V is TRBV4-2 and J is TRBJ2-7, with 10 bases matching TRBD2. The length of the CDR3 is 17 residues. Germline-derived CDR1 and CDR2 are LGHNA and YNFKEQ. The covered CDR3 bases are TGCGCCAGCAGCCAATATACCGGGACTAGCGTCTCCTACGAG. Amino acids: CASSQYTGTSVSYE. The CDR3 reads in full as CASSQYTGTSVSYEQYF.

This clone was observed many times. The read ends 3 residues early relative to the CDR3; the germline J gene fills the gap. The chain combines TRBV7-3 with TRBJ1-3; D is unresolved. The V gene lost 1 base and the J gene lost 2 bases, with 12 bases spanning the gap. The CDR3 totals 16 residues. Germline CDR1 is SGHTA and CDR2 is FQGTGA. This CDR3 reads CASSLSPAAAGNTIYF. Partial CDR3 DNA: TGTGCCAGCAGCTTAAGCCCCGCGGCAGCTGGAAACACC.